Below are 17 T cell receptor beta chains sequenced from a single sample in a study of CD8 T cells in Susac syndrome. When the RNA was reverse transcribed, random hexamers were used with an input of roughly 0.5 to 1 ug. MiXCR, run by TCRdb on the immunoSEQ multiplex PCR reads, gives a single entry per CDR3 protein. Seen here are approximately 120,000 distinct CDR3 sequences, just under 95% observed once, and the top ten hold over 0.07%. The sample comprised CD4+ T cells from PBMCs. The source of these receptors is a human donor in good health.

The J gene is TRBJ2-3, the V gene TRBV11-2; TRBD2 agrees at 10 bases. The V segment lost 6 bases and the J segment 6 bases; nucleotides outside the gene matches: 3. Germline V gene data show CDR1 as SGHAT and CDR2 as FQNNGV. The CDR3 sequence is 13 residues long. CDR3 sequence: CASSRTSGDTQYF. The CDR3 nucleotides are TGTGCCAGCAGTCGGACTAGCGGCGATACGCAGTATTTT.

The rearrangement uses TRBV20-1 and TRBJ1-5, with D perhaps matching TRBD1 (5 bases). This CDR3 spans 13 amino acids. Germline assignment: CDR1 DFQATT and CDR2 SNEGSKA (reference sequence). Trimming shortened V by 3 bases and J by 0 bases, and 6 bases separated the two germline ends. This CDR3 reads CSARGDSNQPQHF. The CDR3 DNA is TGCAGTGCTAGGGGGGATAGCAATCAGCCCCAGCATTTT.

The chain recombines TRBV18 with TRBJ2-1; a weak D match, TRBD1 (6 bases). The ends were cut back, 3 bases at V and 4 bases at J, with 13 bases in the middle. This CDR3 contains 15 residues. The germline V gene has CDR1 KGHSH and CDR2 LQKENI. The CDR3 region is CASSPLGTPYNEQFF. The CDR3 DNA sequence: TGTGCCAGCTCACCGCTTGGGACACCGTACAATGAGCAGTTCTTC.

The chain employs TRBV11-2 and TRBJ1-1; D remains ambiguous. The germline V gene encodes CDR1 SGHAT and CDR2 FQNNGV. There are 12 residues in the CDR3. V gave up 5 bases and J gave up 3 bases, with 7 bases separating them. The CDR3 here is CASSQRDTEAFF. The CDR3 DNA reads TGTGCCAGCAGCCAGAGGGACACTGAAGCTTTCTTT.

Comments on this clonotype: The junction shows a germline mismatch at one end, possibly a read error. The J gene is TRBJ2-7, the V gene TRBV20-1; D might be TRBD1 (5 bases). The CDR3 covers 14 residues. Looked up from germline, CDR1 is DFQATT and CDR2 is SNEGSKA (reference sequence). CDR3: CSARDQTATYEQYF. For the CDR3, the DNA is TGCAGTGCAAGAGACCAGACAGCAACCTACGAGCAGTACTTC.

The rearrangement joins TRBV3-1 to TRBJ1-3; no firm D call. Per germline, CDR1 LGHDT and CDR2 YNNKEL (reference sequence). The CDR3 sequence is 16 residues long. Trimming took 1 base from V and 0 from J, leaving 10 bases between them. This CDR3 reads CASSQVGRNSGNTIYF. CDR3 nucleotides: TGTGCCAGCAGCCAAGTAGGCCGGAACTCTGGAAACACCATATATTTT.

CDR3 protein: CAWSVTMGTEAFF. The CDR3 DNA sequence: TGTGCCTGGAGTGTCACAATGGGGACTGAAGCTTTCTTT. The rearrangement uses TRBV30 and TRBJ1-1; no firm D call. There are 13 residues in the CDR3. Between the trimmed V and J ends, which lost 0 bases and 5 bases, there was a span of 10 bases. CDR1 GTSNPN and CDR2 SVGIG come from the germline V gene (reference sequence).

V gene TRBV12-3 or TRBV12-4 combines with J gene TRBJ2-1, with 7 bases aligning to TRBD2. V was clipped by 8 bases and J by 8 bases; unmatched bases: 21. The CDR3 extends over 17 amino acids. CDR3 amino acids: CASAMVFWRETNDEQFF. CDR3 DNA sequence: TGTGCCAGCGCGATGGTGTTTTGGCGGGAGACCAACGATGAGCAGTTCTTC.

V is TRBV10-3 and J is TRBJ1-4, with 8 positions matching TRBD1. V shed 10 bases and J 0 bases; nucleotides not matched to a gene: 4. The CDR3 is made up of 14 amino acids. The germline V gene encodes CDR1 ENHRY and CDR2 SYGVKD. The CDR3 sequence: CARRGQATNEKLFF. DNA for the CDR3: TGTGCCAGACGGGGACAGGCAACTAATGAAAAACTGTTTTTT.

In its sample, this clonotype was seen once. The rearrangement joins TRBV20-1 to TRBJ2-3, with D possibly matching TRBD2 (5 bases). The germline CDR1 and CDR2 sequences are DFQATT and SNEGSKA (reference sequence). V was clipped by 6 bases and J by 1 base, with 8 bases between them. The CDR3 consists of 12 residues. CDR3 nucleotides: TGCAGTGCCCTGAGGGGCACAGATACGCAGTATTTT. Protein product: CSALRGTDTQYF.

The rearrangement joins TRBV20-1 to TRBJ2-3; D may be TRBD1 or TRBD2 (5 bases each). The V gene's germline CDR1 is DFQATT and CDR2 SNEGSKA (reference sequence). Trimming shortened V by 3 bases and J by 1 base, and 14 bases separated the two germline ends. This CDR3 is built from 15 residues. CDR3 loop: CSASGTSGGTDTQYF. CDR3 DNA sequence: TGCAGTGCTAGCGGGACCTCCGGGGGCACAGATACGCAGTATTTT.

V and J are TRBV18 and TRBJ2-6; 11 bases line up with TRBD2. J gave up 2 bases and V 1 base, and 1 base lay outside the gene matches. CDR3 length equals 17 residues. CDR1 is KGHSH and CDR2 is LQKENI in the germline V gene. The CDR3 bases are TGTGCCAGCTCACCACTAGCGGGAGGGCCTGGGGCCAACGTCCTGACTTTC. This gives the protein CASSPLAGGPGANVLTF.

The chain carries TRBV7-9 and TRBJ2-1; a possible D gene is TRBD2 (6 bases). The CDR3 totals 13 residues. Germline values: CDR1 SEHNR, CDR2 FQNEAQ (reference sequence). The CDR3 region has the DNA TGTGGCGCGGGGCTGGCGGGCCGGAATGAGCAGTTCTTC. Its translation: CGAGLAGRNEQFF.

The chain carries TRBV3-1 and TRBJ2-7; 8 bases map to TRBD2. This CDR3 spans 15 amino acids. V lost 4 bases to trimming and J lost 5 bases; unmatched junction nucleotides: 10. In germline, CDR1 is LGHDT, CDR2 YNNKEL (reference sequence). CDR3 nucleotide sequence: TGTGCCAGCAGCCTTAGGAGTAGCGGGGTCCACGAGCAGTACTTC. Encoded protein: CASSLRSSGVHEQYF.

The CDR3 protein is CASSYPPGLAGNNEQFF. DNA for the CDR3: TGTGCCAGCAGTTACCCCCCGGGACTAGCGGGTAATAATGAGCAGTTCTTC. The rearrangement uses TRBV6-5 and TRBJ2-1; 12 bases line up with TRBD2. CDR1 is MNHEY and CDR2 is SVGAGI in the germline V gene. V dropped 2 bases and J dropped 7; count of bases not matched to a gene: 9. CDR3 length equals 17 residues.

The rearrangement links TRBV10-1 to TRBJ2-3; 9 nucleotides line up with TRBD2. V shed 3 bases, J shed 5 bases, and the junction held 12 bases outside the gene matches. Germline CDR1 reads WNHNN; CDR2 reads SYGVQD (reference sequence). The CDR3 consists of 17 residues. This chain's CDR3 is CASSDEGRGRAGDTQYF. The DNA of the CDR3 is TGCGCCAGCAGTGATGAAGGCCGCGGGAGGGCGGGAGATACGCAGTATTTT.

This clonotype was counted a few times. The CDR3 region is CASSLGQYEQYF. CDR3 DNA sequence: TGTGCCAGCTCCCTCGGACAATACGAGCAGTACTTC. The chain carries TRBV18 and TRBJ2-7; TRBD1 is a possible D gene (5 bases). The CDR3 is made up of 12 amino acids. Trimming removed 6 bases from V and 4 bases from J, with 10 bases in between. CDR1 is KGHSH, CDR2 LQKENI, per germline.